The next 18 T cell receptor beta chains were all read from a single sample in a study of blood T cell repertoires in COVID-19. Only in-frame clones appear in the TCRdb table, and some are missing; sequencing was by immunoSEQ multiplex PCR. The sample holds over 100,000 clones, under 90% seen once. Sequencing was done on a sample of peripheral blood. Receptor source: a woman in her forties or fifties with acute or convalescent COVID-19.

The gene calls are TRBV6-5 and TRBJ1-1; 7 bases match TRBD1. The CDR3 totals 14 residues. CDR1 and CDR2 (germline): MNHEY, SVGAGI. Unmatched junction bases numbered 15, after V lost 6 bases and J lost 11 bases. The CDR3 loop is CASRDFRQGRRAFF. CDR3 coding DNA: TGTGCCAGCAGAGACTTCCGACAGGGACGAAGGGCTTTCTTT.

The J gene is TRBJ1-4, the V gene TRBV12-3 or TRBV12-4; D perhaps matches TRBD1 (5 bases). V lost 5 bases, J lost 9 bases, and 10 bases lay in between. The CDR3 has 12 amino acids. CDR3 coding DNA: TGTGCCAGCAGTCCGACAGCCAAAAAACTGTTTTTT. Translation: CASSPTAKKLFF.

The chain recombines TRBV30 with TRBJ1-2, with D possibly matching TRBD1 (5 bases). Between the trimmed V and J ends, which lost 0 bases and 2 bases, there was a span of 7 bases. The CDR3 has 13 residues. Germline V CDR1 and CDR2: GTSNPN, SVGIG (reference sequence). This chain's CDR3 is CAWSVQANYGYTF. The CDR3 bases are TGTGCCTGGAGTGTACAGGCCAACTATGGCTACACCTTC.

The CDR3 nucleotides read TGTGCCAGCACGGGACCCACAGGGAAACAGGGGGCGGGTTCACGTGGCTACACCTTC. It encodes CASTGPTGKQGAGSRGYTF. This chain joins TRBV28 and TRBJ1-2; 9 positions match TRBD1. Germline V gene sequence: CDR1 MDHEN, CDR2 SYDVKM. The CDR3 loop spans 19 amino acids. V lost 7 bases to trimming and J lost 7 bases; unmatched junction nucleotides: 25.

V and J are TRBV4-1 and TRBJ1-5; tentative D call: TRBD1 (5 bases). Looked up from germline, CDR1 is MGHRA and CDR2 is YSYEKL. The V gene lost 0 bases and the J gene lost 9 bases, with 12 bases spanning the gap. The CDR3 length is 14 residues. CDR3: CASSQEGEDSPQHF. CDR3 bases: TGCGCCAGCAGCCAAGAAGGGGAGGACTCGCCCCAGCATTTT.

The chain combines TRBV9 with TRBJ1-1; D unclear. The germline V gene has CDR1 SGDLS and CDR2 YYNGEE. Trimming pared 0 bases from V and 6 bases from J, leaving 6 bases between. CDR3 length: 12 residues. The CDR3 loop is CASSVAGAEAFF. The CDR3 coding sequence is TGTGCCAGCAGCGTAGCAGGTGCTGAAGCTTTCTTT.

The CDR3 coding sequence is TGTGCCAGCAGCTTTGTGACAGGGGGCACGAGGTCCACTGAAGCTTTCTTT. This translates into CASSFVTGGTRSTEAFF. The chain employs TRBV7-8 and TRBJ1-1; 10 bases map to TRBD1. From germline, CDR1 is SGHVS and CDR2 FQNEAQ. After removal of 3 bases from V and 4 bases from J, the junction contained 11 bases not matched to a gene. This CDR3 region has 17 residues.

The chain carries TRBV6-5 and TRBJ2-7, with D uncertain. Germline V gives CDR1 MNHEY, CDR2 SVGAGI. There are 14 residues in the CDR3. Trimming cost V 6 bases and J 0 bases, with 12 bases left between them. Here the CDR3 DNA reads TGTGCCAGCAGCTTAGCCAGTCTCTCCTACGAGCAGTACTTC. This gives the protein CASSLASLSYEQYF.

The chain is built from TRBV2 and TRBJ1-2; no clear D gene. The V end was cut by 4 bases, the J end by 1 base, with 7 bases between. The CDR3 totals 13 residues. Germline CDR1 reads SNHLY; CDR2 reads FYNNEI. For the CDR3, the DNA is TGTGCCAGCAGTGTAGTTAGTAACTATGGCTACACCTTC. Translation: CASSVVSNYGYTF. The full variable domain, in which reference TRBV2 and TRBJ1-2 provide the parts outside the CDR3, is EPEVTQTPSHQVTQMGQEVILRCVPISNHLYFYWYRQILGQKVEFLVSFYNNEISEKSEIFDDQFSVERPDGSNFTLKIRSTKLEDSAMYFCASSVVSNYGYTFGSGTRLTVV.

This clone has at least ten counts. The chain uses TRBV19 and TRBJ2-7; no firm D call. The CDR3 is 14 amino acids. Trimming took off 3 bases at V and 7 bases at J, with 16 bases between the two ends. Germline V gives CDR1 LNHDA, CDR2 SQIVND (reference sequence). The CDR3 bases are TGTGCCAGTAGTATGGTCCCAGGTGACGGTGAGCAGTACTTC. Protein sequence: CASSMVPGDGEQYF. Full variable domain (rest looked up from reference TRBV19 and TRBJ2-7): DGGITQSPKYLFRKEGQNVTLSCEQNLNHDAMYWYRQDPGQGLRLIYYSQIVNDFQKGDIAEGYSVSREKKESFPLTVTSAQKNPTAFYLCASSMVPGDGEQYFGPGTRLTVT.

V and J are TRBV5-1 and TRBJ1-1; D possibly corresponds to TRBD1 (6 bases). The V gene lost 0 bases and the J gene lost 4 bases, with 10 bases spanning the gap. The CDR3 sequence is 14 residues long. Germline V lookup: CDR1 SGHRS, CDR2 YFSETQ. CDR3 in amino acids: CASSLAQGGTEAFF. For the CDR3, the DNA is TGCGCCAGCAGCTTGGCTCAAGGGGGCACTGAAGCTTTCTTT.

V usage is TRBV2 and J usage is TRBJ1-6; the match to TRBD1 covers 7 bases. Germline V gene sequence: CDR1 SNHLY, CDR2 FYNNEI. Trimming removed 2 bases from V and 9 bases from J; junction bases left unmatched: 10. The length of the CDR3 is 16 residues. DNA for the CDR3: TGTGCCAGCAGTGAACAGGGGGAGGCGGGTGGTTCACCCCTCCACTTT. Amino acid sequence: CASSEQGEAGGSPLHF.

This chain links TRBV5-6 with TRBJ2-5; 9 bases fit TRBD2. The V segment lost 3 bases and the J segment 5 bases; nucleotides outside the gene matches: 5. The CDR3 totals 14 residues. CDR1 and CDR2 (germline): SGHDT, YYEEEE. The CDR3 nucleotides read TGTGCCAGCAGCTCTGCTAGCGGGGAGGAGACCCAGTACTTC. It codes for CASSSASGEETQYF.

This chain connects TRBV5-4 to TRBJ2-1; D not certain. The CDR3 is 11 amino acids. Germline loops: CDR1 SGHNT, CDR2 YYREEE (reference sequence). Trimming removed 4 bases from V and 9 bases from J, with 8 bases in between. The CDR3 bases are TGTGCCAGCAGCCTTAACGGTGAGCAGTTCTTC. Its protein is CASSLNGEQFF.

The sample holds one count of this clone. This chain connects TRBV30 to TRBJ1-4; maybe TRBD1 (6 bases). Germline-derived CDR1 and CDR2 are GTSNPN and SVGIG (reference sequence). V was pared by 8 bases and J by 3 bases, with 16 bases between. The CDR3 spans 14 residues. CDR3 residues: CAGTLKGANEKLFF. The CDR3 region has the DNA TGTGCCGGGACCCTAAAGGGGGCTAATGAAAAACTGTTTTTT.

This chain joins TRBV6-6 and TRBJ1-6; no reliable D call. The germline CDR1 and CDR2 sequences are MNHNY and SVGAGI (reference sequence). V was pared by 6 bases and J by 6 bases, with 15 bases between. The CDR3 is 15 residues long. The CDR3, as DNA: TGTGCCAGCAGGCTTACAGAACAGCCTAATTCACCCCTCCACTTT. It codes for CASRLTEQPNSPLHF.

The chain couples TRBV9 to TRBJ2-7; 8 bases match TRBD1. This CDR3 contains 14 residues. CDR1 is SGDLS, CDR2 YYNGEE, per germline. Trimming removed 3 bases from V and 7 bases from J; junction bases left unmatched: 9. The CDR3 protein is CASSARTGSGEQYF. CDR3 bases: TGTGCCAGCAGCGCGCGGACAGGGTCTGGAGAGCAGTACTTC.

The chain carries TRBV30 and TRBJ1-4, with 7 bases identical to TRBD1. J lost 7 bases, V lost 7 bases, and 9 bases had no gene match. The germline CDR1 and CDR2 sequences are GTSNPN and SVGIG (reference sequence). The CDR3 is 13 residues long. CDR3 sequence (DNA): TGTGCCTTACAGACAGGGAGAGTTGAAAAACTGTTTTTT. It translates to CALQTGRVEKLFF.